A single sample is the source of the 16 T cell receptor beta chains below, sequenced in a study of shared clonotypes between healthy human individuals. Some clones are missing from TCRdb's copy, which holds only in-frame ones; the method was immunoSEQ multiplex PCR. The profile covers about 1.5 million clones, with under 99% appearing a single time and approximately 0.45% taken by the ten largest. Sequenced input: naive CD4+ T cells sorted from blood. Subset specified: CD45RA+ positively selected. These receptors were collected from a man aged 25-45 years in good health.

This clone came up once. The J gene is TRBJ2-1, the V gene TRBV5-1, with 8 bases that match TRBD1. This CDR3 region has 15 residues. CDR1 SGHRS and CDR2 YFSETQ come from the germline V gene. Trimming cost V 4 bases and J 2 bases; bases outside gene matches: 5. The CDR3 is CASSHGTGTYNEQFF. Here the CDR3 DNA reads TGCGCCAGCAGCCACGGGACAGGTACCTACAATGAGCAGTTCTTC.

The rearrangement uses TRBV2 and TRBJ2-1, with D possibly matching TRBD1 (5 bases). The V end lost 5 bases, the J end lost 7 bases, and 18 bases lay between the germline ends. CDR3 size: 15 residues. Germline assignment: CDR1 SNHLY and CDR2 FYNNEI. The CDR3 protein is CASSLEEGVVNEQFF. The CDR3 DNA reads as TGTGCCAGCAGTCTCGAGGAAGGGGTCGTAAATGAGCAGTTCTTC.

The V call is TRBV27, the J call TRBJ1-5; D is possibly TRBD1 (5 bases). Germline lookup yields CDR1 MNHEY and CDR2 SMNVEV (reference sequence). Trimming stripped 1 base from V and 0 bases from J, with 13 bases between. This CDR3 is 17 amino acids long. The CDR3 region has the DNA TGTGCCAGCAGTTTATGGGGGAGTCCACTTAGCAATCAGCCCCAGCATTTT. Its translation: CASSLWGSPLSNQPQHF.

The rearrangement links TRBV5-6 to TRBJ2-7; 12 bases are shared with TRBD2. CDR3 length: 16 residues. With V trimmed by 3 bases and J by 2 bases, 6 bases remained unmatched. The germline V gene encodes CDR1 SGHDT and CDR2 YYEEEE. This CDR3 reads CASSSGLAGLTYEQYF. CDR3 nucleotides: TGTGCCAGCAGCTCCGGACTAGCGGGACTAACCTACGAGCAGTACTTC. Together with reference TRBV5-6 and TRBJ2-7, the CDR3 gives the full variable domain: DAGVTQSPTHLIKTRGQQVTLRCSPKSGHDTVSWYQQALGQGPQFIFQYYEEEERQRGNFPDRFSGHQFPNYSSELNVNALLLGDSALYLCASSSGLAGLTYEQYFGPGTRLTVT.

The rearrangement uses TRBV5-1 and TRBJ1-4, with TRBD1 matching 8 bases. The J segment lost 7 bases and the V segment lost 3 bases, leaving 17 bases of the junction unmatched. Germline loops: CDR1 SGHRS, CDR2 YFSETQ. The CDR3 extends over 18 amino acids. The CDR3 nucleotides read TGCGCCAGCAGCTCCACGCTTCTAACAGGGGGAGGCTTTGAAAAACTGTTTTTT. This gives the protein CASSSTLLTGGGFEKLFF.

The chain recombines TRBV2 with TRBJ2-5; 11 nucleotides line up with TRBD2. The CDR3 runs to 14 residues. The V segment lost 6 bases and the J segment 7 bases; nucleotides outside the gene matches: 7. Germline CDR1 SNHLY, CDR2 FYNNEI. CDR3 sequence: CASSPTSGKGTQYF. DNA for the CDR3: TGTGCCAGCAGCCCGACTAGCGGGAAGGGGACCCAGTACTTC. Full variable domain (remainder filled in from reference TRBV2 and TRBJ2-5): EPEVTQTPSHQVTQMGQEVILRCVPISNHLYFYWYRQILGQKVEFLVSFYNNEISEKSEIFDDQFSVERPDGSNFTLKIRSTKLEDSAMYFCASSPTSGKGTQYFGPGTRLLVL.

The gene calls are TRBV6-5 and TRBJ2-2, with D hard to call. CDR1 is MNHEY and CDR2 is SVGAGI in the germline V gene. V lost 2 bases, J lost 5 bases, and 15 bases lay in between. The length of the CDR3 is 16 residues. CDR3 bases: TGTGCCAGCAGTTACAAATGGACCTACTGGACCGGGGAGCTGTTTTTT. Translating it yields CASSYKWTYWTGELFF.

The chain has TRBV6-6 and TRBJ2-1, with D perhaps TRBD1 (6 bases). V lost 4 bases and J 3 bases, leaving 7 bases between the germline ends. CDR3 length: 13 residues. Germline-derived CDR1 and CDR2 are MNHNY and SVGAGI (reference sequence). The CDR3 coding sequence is TGTGCCAGCAGTTGGACAGACTACAATGAGCAGTTCTTC. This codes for CASSWTDYNEQFF.

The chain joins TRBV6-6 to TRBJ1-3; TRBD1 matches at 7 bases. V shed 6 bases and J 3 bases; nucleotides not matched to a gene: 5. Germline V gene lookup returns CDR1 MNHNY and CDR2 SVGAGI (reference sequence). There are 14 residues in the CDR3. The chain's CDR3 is CASSLGQLGNTIYF. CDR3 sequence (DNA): TGTGCCAGCAGCTTGGGACAGCTTGGAAACACCATATATTTT.

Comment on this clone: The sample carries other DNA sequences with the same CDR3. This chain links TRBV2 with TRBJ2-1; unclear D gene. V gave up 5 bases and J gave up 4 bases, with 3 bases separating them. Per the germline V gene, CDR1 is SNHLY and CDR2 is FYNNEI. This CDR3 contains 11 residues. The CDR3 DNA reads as TGTGCCAGCAGTACTTACAATGAGCAGTTCTTC. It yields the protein CASSTYNEQFF.

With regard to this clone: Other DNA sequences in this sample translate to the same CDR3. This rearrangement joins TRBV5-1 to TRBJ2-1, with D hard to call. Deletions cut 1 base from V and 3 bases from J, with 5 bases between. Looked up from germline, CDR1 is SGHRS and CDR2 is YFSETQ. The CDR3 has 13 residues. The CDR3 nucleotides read TGCGCCAGCAGCTTGACTGGCTACAATGAGCAGTTCTTC. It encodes CASSLTGYNEQFF.

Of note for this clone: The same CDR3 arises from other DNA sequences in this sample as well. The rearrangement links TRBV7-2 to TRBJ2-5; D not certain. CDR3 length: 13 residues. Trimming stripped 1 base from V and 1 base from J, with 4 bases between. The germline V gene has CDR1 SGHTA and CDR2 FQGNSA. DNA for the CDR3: TGTGCCAGCAGCTTAGTTGTCCAAGAGACCCAGTACTTC. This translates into CASSLVVQETQYF. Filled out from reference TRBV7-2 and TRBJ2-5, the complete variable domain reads GAGVSQSPSNKVTEKGKDVELRCDPISGHTALYWYRQSLGQGLEFLIYFQGNSAPDKSGLPSDRFSAERTGGSVSTLTIQRTQQEDSAVYLCASSLVVQETQYFGPGTRLLVL.

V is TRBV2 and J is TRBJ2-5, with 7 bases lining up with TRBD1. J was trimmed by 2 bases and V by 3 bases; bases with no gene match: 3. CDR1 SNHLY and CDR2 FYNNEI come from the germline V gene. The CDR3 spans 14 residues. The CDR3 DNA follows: TGTGCCAGCAGTGATGGGGGACAGCAAGAGACCCAGTACTTC. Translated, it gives CASSDGGQQETQYF. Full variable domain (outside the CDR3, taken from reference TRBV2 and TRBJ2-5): EPEVTQTPSHQVTQMGQEVILRCVPISNHLYFYWYRQILGQKVEFLVSFYNNEISEKSEIFDDQFSVERPDGSNFTLKIRSTKLEDSAMYFCASSDGGQQETQYFGPGTRLLVL.

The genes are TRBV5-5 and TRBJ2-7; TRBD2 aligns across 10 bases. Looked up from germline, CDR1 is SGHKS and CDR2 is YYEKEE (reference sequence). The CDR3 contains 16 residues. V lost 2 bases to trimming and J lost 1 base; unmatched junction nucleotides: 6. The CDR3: CASSFGEAGGSYEQYF. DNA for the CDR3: TGTGCCAGCAGCTTTGGGGAAGCGGGAGGGTCCTACGAGCAGTACTTC.

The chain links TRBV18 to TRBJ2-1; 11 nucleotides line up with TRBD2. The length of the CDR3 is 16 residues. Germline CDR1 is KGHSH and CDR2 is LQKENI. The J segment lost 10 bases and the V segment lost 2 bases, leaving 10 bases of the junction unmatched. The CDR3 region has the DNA TGTGCCAGCTCACCAGAGACGGGACTAGCGGTTTGGGAGCAGTTCTTC. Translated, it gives CASSPETGLAVWEQFF.

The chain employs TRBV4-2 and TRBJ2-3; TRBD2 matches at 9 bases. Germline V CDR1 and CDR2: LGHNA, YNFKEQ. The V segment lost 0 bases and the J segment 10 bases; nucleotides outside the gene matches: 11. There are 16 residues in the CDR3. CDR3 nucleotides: TGTGCCAGCAGCCAAGACGAAGCGGGAGGCTCCAGAGCGCAGTATTTT. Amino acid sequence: CASSQDEAGGSRAQYF.